This TCR beta chain originates from a study of shared clonotypes between healthy human individuals (TCRdb year 2020). Background on the whole study: The cohort comprised a couple of women and a few men aged 18 to 49 years. For each donor, CD4 naive and CD4 memory were each given three plates, CD8 naive was given two plates, and CD8 memory was given one plate. The study deeply sequenced blood TCR repertoires of roughly five healthy adults to estimate repertoire size and the extent of clonotype sharing between individuals. To increase sequencing depth and limit assay-specific biases, different laboratories used diverse techniques to prepare libraries and sequence TCR repertoires. Each donor's leukapheresis produced roughly between roughly 0.85 and 10 billion PBMCs.

The donors were healthy, HIV-negative adults with no recently reported acute infections or vaccinations. Every donor was a Caucasian adult residing in Nashville, Tennessee, USA. CD4+ T cells were enriched by magnetic negative selection, after which naive cells were positively selected on CD45RA and the negative fraction was taken as the memory subset. Blood was obtained by leukapheresis, after which PBMCs were separated by Ficoll-Histopaque density gradient centrifugation and cryopreserved in liquid nitrogen vapor phase. Purity and quantity of every magnetically sorted T cell population were checked by analytical flow cytometry. Genomic DNA was isolated from every sorted fraction and measured by UV absorbance on a Nanodrop 2000c. Comments on this clone: The antigen this receptor binds is unknown. No base quality information exists; no much larger clone differs at one position. The sample holds other DNA sequences that translate to the same CDR3.

Using the deep immunoSEQ assay, TCR CDR3 regions were amplified from genomic DNA by multiplex PCR. Genomic DNA extracted from each cell subset was distributed evenly over all wells of several immunoSEQ 96-well plates, and each plate served as one replicate. For sorted subsets, around 0.2 ug of genomic DNA, equivalent to 25,000 to 35,000 T cell genomes, went into each replicate PCR. The purified libraries were quantified using a Qubit 3.0 fluorometer, sized with a Bioanalyzer 2100, and then quantified again using the KAPA Library Quantification kit. Every immunoSEQ 96-well plate was sequenced on a dedicated single-read 150-cycle Illumina NextSeq 550 flow cell. Under the source paper's analysis protocol: The immunoSEQ output contained only junctional sequences without quality scores, so filtering could not match that applied to full-length reads. To assign V/J genes and CDR3, sequences were annotated against IMGT germline references using PyIR, a Python wrapper for IgBLAST v1.9. Reads with weak V/J assignments (E-value above 1e-6), missing CDR3, stop codons, out-of-frame junctions, or ambiguous translated residues were removed. A V3J clonotype was defined by an identical inferred V gene, J gene, and CDR3 amino acid sequence. The percentage overlap between two repertoires was calculated by dividing the number of shared unique clonotypes by the size of the smaller repertoire. Richness of each repertoire was evaluated using RTK rarefaction, the Chao1 estimator, and Recon v2.1 estimates of unobserved clonotypes. Generation probabilities were computed with OLGA for all TCRbeta clonotypes obtained by the gDNA method from several donors. In TCRdb, the immuneACCESS table is reduced to in-frame sequences with V and J assigned. These tables do not hold every clone; where another copy was compared, an unresolved V gene accounts for under half, and the others remain unexplained. D and trimming come from the DNA, and the V and J calls and clone size come from that table. Counted in this sample were about 1.1 million clones; roughly 80% of them appeared once. Jointly, the top ten make up roughly 0.83% of the sample.

A distance of 8 bases separates the germline ends of V and J, which lose 5 bases and 7 bases respectively. The germline V gene sets CDR1 to SGHTA and CDR2 to FQGNSA. The CDR3 numbers 11 residues from cysteine through phenylalanine. Solely the CDR3 DNA is kept, with 33 bases framed from the first base. What the authors observed across the whole study: Based on pairwise subsampling, the degree of clonotype sharing among donors was expected to be affected by sequencing depth. Larger estimated clonotype richness was generally found for naive subsets than for memory subsets. The small number of donors limited the genetic and exposure-history diversity represented. Approximately 5% of naive CD4, 3.5% of naive CD8, approximately 2% of memory CD4, and around 0.4% of memory CD8 clonotypes were shared across four donors. Incomplete sequencing was indicated by rarefaction of sorted-subset datasets, despite the large sequencing depth. Only blood was sampled, and tissue TCR repertoires likely differ from those in blood. Clonotypes shared by all four sorted-subset donors showed higher generation probabilities than non-shared clonotypes.

The receptor chain draws on TRBV7-2 and TRBJ1-2; the D gene is perhaps TRBD1, from 6 matching bases. The clonotype comes from a man between 18 and 35 years old in good health. Some clones in this sample may be carry-over from other donors' samples. Material for sequencing was memory CD4+ T cells from PBMCs. This specimen's cell subset or site label, per the study, means: CD45RA-negative fraction. The CDR3 in this case is CASSPGAGYTF. The sequenced DNA: TGTGCCAGCAGCCCGGGGGCTGGCTACACCTTC.